This T cell receptor beta chain was sequenced in a study of Graves' ophthalmopathy and Graves' hyperthyroidism. Uncontrolled infections, other autoimmune diseases, pregnancy or lactation barred patients from enrollment. The table lists this clonotype with many counts. Germline V CDR1 and CDR2: LNHDA, SQIVND (reference sequence). V was shortened by 4 bases and J by 4 bases, with 13 bases between the two germline ends. CDR3 length equals 14 residues. For repertoire sequencing, the TCR beta CDR3 regions were amplified from RNA transcripts. In the first round, RT-PCR was carried out with HTBI primers, and a multiplex PCR formed the second round. TCRdb redid the calling of the multiplex PCR reads with MiXCR, one entry per CDR3 protein. The sample has about 590,000 distinct CDR3 sequences; under 45% are singletons.

The receptor was derived from an adult man with Graves' hyperthyroidism. The material sequenced was peripheral blood or thyroid tissue (not recorded which). The rearrangement joins TRBV19 to TRBJ1-2, with D hard to call. The CDR3, as DNA: TGTGCCAGTAGTAGATCGGAGCGAGTCTATGGCTACACCTTC. Translated, it gives CASSRSERVYGYTF.